This TCR beta chain was profiled in a study of T cells after posttransplantation cyclophosphamide. Study-level results: Later blood repertoires were often dominated by clones from the donor CD8+ memory compartment. Blood and skin or GI T cell repertoires showed limited TRB overlap. Recipient CMV seropositivity and CMV reactivation strongly tracked TRB clonality.

Peripheral blood was collected from the related graft donor on the marrow donation day. Germline CDR1 is LGHNA and CDR2 is YNFKEQ. J lost 3 bases, V lost 0 bases, and 4 bases had no gene match. The CDR3 extends over 16 amino acids. Here immunoSEQ multiplex PCR was the method, and the copy in TCRdb shows in-frame clones only, minus some. This sample has 50,000 to 60,000 clones, with around 94% found just once. Points on this clone: Its antigen is not known.

The V gene is TRBV4-2, the J gene TRBJ2-1; 8 nucleotides line up with TRBD2. Sequencing used PBMCs. The clonotype was recovered from a woman aged 25 to 39 in good health and a related stem cell transplant donor. The CDR3 DNA reads TGTGCCAGCAGCCAAGAGGCGGGGGGCCGCTACAATGAGCAGTTCTTC. Its translation is CASSQEAGGRYNEQFF.